The next 6 T cell receptor beta chains were all read from a single sample in a study of cytomegalovirus exposure and HLA in healthy donors. The PCR used 60 Vbeta and 13 Jbeta primers. The assay was immunoSEQ multiplex PCR, and TCRdb's table has in-frame clones only and misses some. Among about 140,000 clones listed, about 84% were seen once. The source material was PBMCs. The receptors were sampled from a man aged 50-59 years in good health and CMV-seronegative.

This rearrangement joins TRBV5-1 to TRBJ1-1; D may be TRBD1 (6 bases). The CDR3 runs 14 residues. The germline gives CDR1 SGHRS, CDR2 YFSETQ. Trimming took 3 bases from V and 1 from J, leaving 10 bases between them. CDR3 sequence reads: CASSSGTPNTEAFF. The CDR3 DNA reads as TGCGCCAGCAGCTCCGGGACACCGAACACTGAAGCTTTCTTT.

The V and J genes are TRBV27 and TRBJ1-1; 7 bases match TRBD1. This CDR3 region has 14 residues. Germline CDR1 and CDR2: MNHEY and SMNVEV (reference sequence). V trimming: 2 bases; J trimming: 3 bases; junction bases outside the gene matches: 3. The CDR3 DNA is TGTGCCAGCAGTTTACAGGGACAGCACACTGAAGCTTTCTTT. This translates into CASSLQGQHTEAFF.

The chain carries TRBV6-5 and TRBJ1-1; TRBD1 might be the D (5 bases). Looked up from germline, CDR1 is MNHEY and CDR2 is SVGAGI. V dropped 1 base and J dropped 2 bases, with 8 bases sitting between them. The CDR3 totals 14 residues. The CDR3 sequence: CASSYWQGNTEAFF. DNA for the CDR3: TGTGCCAGCAGTTACTGGCAGGGAAACACTGAAGCTTTCTTT.

This clone was detected once. J is TRBJ1-5 and V is TRBV9, with D unclear. This CDR3 region has 13 residues. Trimming pared 0 bases from V and 5 bases from J, leaving 6 bases between. Germline assignment: CDR1 SGDLS and CDR2 YYNGEE. In DNA, the CDR3 is TGTGCCAGCAGCGTAGGGCCCGATCAGCCCCAGCATTTT. Translated, it gives CASSVGPDQPQHF.

The chain combines TRBV30 with TRBJ2-7; 9 positions agree with TRBD2. The CDR3 loop spans 13 amino acids. The V gene's germline CDR1 is GTSNPN and CDR2 SVGIG (reference sequence). Germline trimming cut 3 bases from V and 4 bases from J; bases unmatched to any gene: 4. In DNA, the CDR3 is TGTGCCTGGAGGGTAGCGGGGGAATACGAGCAGTACTTC. Encoded protein: CAWRVAGEYEQYF.

The chain links TRBV6-9 to TRBJ2-7; 7 bases map to TRBD2. The V segment lost 6 bases and the J segment 0 bases; nucleotides outside the gene matches: 8. The CDR3 is 15 amino acids. Germline CDR1 and CDR2: MNHGY and SVAAGI. CDR3 coding DNA: TGTGCCAGCAGCCGGGGAGGGGTTAGCTCCTACGAGCAGTACTTC. Its translation: CASSRGGVSSYEQYF.